A single sample gave rise to the 11 T cell receptor beta chains below, sequenced in a study of identical twins (dated by TCRdb to between 2015 and 2016). The library was obtained by 5' RACE. The sample was run on an Illumina HiSeq 2000. TCRdb's own reprocessing of the public reads used fastp at Q25 and MiXCR and kept productive beta chains. Under each unique CDR3 protein, matching rows form one entry showing the most common genes and DNA. Counted in this sample were around 1.7 million distinct CDR3 sequences; about 32% of them appeared once. Around 0.3% of the sample lies in the top ten. Input material: cord blood. Source of these receptors: a newborn girl in good health.

This clonotype has a handful of counts. This chain links TRBV5-1 with TRBJ2-2; 12 bases agree with TRBD2. Germline V gene lookup returns CDR1 SGHRS and CDR2 YFSETQ. V lost 2 bases, J lost 7 bases, and 6 bases stayed unmatched. The CDR3 covers 16 residues. DNA for the CDR3: TGCGCCAGCAGCTTACGGACTAGCGGGATTAACGGGGAGCTGTTTTTT. Translated: CASSLRTSGINGELFF.

This clonotype was observed at least ten times. This chain connects TRBV3-1 to TRBJ2-3; 10 nucleotides line up with TRBD2. This CDR3 comprises 17 residues. Trimming took 4 bases from V and 2 from J; bases not matched to a gene: 9. Germline V gives CDR1 LGHDT, CDR2 YNNKEL (reference sequence). CDR3 loop: CASSRLLAGRNTDTQYF. The CDR3 region has the DNA TGTGCCAGCAGCCGATTACTAGCGGGGAGGAACACAGATACGCAGTATTTT.

This clonotype was observed a few times. V gene TRBV7-9 combines with J gene TRBJ2-3; D may be TRBD2 (6 bases). CDR1 is SEHNR and CDR2 is FQNEAQ in the germline V gene (reference sequence). V lost 0 bases and J lost 4, with 11 bases in between. This CDR3 has 15 amino acids. The CDR3 sequence: CASSLARGGSDTQYF. The CDR3 DNA is TGTGCCAGCAGCTTAGCGCGGGGAGGATCAGATACGCAGTATTTT.

V and J are TRBV5-1 and TRBJ2-5, with 7 bases matching TRBD1. This CDR3 is built from 15 residues. Losses at the gene ends were 4 bases for V and 1 base for J; bases not matched to a gene: 7. Germline loops: CDR1 SGHRS, CDR2 YFSETQ. The DNA of the CDR3 is TGCGCCAGCAGCAGAAACGGACAGGCCCAAGAGACCCAGTACTTC. As protein: CASSRNGQAQETQYF.

The V gene is TRBV6-6, the J gene TRBJ2-1; D perhaps matches TRBD2 (6 bases). Germline V lookup: CDR1 MNHNY, CDR2 SVGAGI (reference sequence). V lost 5 bases, J lost 4 bases, and 15 bases lay in between. The CDR3 contains 15 residues. The CDR3 reads CASSPMAGPYNEQFF. CDR3 coding DNA: TGTGCCAGCAGTCCTATGGCGGGACCTTACAATGAGCAGTTCTTC.

There are a few counts of this clonotype. This chain connects TRBV9 to TRBJ2-1; TRBD2 might be the D (6 bases). The CDR3 extends over 14 amino acids. V was pared by 2 bases and J by 6 bases, with 12 bases between. From germline, CDR1 is SGDLS and CDR2 YYNGEE. Here the CDR3 DNA reads TGTGCCAGCAGCGTTTTTAGGGACTTCAATGAGCAGTTCTTC. Translated, it gives CASSVFRDFNEQFF.

The chain is built from TRBV7-2 and TRBJ1-1, with a possible D match to TRBD1 (6 bases). V was trimmed by 0 bases and J by 8 bases, leaving 16 bases between them. CDR1 is SGHTA and CDR2 is FQGNSA in the germline V gene. This CDR3 spans 15 amino acids. Written as DNA, the CDR3 is TGTGCCAGCAGCTTAGCTTCCGGACAGAGGGGGGAAGCTTTCTTT. As protein: CASSLASGQRGEAFF.

This clonotype has at least ten counts. V usage is TRBV6-2 or TRBV6-3 and J usage is TRBJ2-1; 7 bases agree with TRBD1. Germline lookup yields CDR1 MNHEY and CDR2 SVGEGT. The CDR3 has 14 residues. The V and J ends lost 6 bases and 9 bases, in that order; junction bases with no gene match: 11. CDR3 amino acids: CASSYRGLGGEQFF. CDR3 nucleotide sequence: TGTGCCAGCAGCTACAGGGGCTTAGGGGGTGAGCAGTTCTTC.

This clonotype was recorded a few times. V and J are TRBV27 and TRBJ2-5, with 10 bases fitting TRBD2. Germline CDR1 reads MNHEY; CDR2 reads SMNVEV (reference sequence). The CDR3 totals 16 residues. V shed 2 bases, J shed 4 bases, and the junction held 7 bases outside the gene matches. The CDR3 region is CASSLRPSGSRETQYF. CDR3 sequence (DNA): TGTGCCAGCAGTTTAAGACCTAGCGGGAGTCGAGAGACCCAGTACTTC.

J is TRBJ2-5 and V is TRBV25-1, with a possible D match to TRBD1 (5 bases). CDR3 length: 15 amino acids. Trimming took 4 bases from V and 2 from J, leaving 14 bases between them. CDR1 and CDR2 (germline): MGHDK, SYGVNS. The CDR3 bases are TGTGCCAGCAGTGCTGCTCTGACAGCTCAAGAGACCCAGTACTTC. This codes for CASSAALTAQETQYF.

CDR3 protein: CASSTPQAISHTDTQYF. CDR3 in DNA: TGTGCCAGCAGTACCCCACAGGCGATATCCCACACAGATACGCAGTATTTT. This chain links TRBV28 with TRBJ2-3, with TRBD1 as a possible D gene (5 bases). The length of the CDR3 is 17 residues. V was clipped by 5 bases and J by 2 bases, with 20 bases between them. Looked up from germline, CDR1 is MDHEN and CDR2 is SYDVKM.